Listed here are 8 T cell receptor beta chains from one sample, sequenced in a study of identical twins. MiXCR was run by TCRdb on the 5' RACE reads, yielding one entry per CDR3 protein. The profile shows around 670,000 distinct CDR3 sequences, around 6% of them singletons. Specimen: naive T cells sorted from blood. The receptors derive from a man younger than 30 in good health.

This clonotype was detected many times. This chain uses TRBV28 with TRBJ2-1; 10 bases match TRBD2. Germline V CDR1 and CDR2: MDHEN, SYDVKM. The CDR3 is 15 residues long. V shed 6 bases, J shed 2 bases, and the junction held 4 bases outside the gene matches. CDR3 residues: CASRLAGLPYNEQFF. For the CDR3, the DNA is TGTGCCAGCAGACTAGCGGGGTTACCCTACAATGAGCAGTTCTTC.

In this sample, this clonotype turned up a few times. The chain couples TRBV5-1 to TRBJ2-7; 7 bases are shared with TRBD2. J gave up 6 bases and V 4 bases, and 13 bases lay outside the gene matches. Germline CDR1 reads SGHRS; CDR2 reads YFSETQ. The CDR3 consists of 15 residues. The CDR3 loop reads CASSSGTAEYSEQYF. In DNA form, the CDR3 reads TGCGCCAGCAGCAGCGGGACGGCTGAGTACTCCGAGCAGTACTTC.

This clonotype showed up many times. The V and J genes are TRBV18 and TRBJ2-1, with D hard to call. Trimming stripped 0 bases from V and 6 bases from J, with 9 bases between. This CDR3 comprises 14 residues. Germline CDR1 and CDR2: KGHSH and LQKENI. CDR3 nucleotide sequence: TGTGCCAGCTCACCACCGATGGGGTTCAATGAGCAGTTCTTC. Amino acids: CASSPPMGFNEQFF.

There are many counts of this clonotype. The gene calls are TRBV20-1 and TRBJ1-3, with D tentatively TRBD1 (5 bases). V dropped 3 bases and J dropped 0 bases, with 18 bases sitting between them. CDR3 length equals 17 residues. Germline V gives CDR1 DFQATT, CDR2 SNEGSKA (reference sequence). CDR3 sequence reads: CSASKGLGRSSGNTIYF. The CDR3 DNA follows: TGCAGTGCTAGTAAAGGCCTGGGACGCAGCTCTGGAAACACCATATATTTT.

This rearrangement joins TRBV12-3 or TRBV12-4 to TRBJ2-1; possibly TRBD2 for D (7 bases). This CDR3 region has 17 residues. Trimming left V 6 bases short and J 0 bases short, with 18 bases between. CDR3 residues: CASSLIRGGSSYNEQFF. CDR3 DNA: TGTGCCAGCAGCCTAATAAGGGGGGGGAGCTCCTACAATGAGCAGTTCTTC.

This clonotype appeared many times. The chain carries TRBV3-1 and TRBJ2-1, with 8 bases identical to TRBD1. CDR3 length: 12 residues. J was trimmed by 12 bases and V by 6 bases; bases with no gene match: 7. In germline, CDR1 is LGHDT, CDR2 YNNKEL (reference sequence). CDR3 in amino acids: CASRRGTGMQFF. The CDR3 DNA follows: TGTGCCAGCAGGCGCGGGACAGGTATGCAGTTCTTC.

There are a few counts of this clonotype. The V gene is TRBV27, the J gene TRBJ1-1, with D possibly TRBD1 on 6 matching bases. With 6 bases removed from V and 1 base from J, the gap between germline ends came to 21 bases. The CDR3 spans 17 residues. Germline V gene lookup returns CDR1 MNHEY and CDR2 SMNVEV (reference sequence). The CDR3 coding sequence is TGTGCCAGCAGAAGCGGGGGGCTTTGGGAGTGGAACACTGAAGCTTTCTTT. Protein sequence: CASRSGGLWEWNTEAFF.

This clonotype occurred a few times. The chain carries TRBV20-1 and TRBJ2-7; D is undetermined. Deletions cut 1 base from V and 2 bases from J, with 9 bases between. Germline values: CDR1 DFQATT, CDR2 SNEGSKA (reference sequence). This CDR3 contains 13 residues. CDR3 nucleotide sequence: TGCAGTGCTAGAGGCTCACAAGCCTACGAGCAGTACTTC. Translated: CSARGSQAYEQYF.